The 21 T cell receptor beta chains listed next were all sequenced from one sample in a study of T cells expressing NK-cell markers. TCRdb derives one entry per CDR3 protein from the 5' RACE reads, leaving out DNA. Its listing shows about 380,000 distinct CDR3 sequences. Input material: blood T cells: a sorted CD56 or NKG2C T cell subset, CD4+ or CD8+ T cells, or bulk PBMC T cells (not recorded which). These receptors originate from a man aged 18-70 years in good health.

This sequence joins TRBV12-3 or TRBV12-4 and TRBJ1-4; TCRdb's D gene call, TRBD1, goes unchecked for lack of DNA. This CDR3 spans 14 amino acids. The CDR3 loop is CASSLAGAGLKLFF.

This rearrangement joins TRBV18 to TRBJ2-3; the D call of TRBD1 rests on TCRdb alone, since no DNA is present to check it. Germline CDR1 KGHSH, CDR2 LQKENI. This CDR3 contains 15 residues. The chain's CDR3 is CASSPIRGAGDTQYF.

This chain links TRBV9 with TRBJ2-7; the TCRdb call, TRBD2, lacks DNA for checking. Germline assignment: CDR1 SGDLS and CDR2 YYNGEE. The CDR3 is made up of 14 amino acids. CDR3 sequence reads: CASSRLGQSYEQYF.

The rearrangement uses TRBV21-1 and TRBJ2-3; the D gene TCRdb calls, TRBD1, cannot be checked with no DNA. TRBV21-1 is annotated as a pseudogene. The CDR3 is 18 amino acids. The CDR3 is CASPKGDVASTAGDTQYF.

The chain links TRBV19 to TRBJ2-1; TCRdb selects TRBD1, and the lack of DNA leaves this call unchecked. CDR3 length: 13 residues. The germline gives CDR1 LNHDA, CDR2 SQIVND (reference sequence). The CDR3: CASSRYGGNEQFF.

The chain has TRBV29-1 and TRBJ1-5. The germline CDR1 and CDR2 sequences are SQVTM and ANQGSEA. The CDR3 has 11 amino acids. This CDR3 reads CSVQENQPQHF.

The chain joins TRBV6-5 to TRBJ2-7; TCRdb returns TRBD1, unconfirmable since there is no DNA. Per germline, CDR1 MNHEY and CDR2 SVGAGI. The length of the CDR3 is 15 residues. The CDR3 sequence is CASRSRELSSYEQYF.

The rearrangement joins TRBV2 to TRBJ1-4. CDR3 size: 13 residues. Germline V gene sequence: CDR1 SNHLY, CDR2 FYNNEI. CDR3 loop: CASSTATNEKLFF. The entire variable domain, with the rest obtained from reference TRBV2 and TRBJ1-4, is as follows: EPEVTQTPSHQVTQMGQEVILRCVPISNHLYFYWYRQILGQKVEFLVSFYNNEISEKSEIFDDQFSVERPDGSNFTLKIRSTKLEDSAMYFCASSTATNEKLFFGSGTQLSVL.

The V and J genes are TRBV10-3 and TRBJ1-5. The CDR3 extends over 16 amino acids. Germline V gene data show CDR1 as ENHRY and CDR2 as SYGVKD. CDR3 protein: CAISVEGRSGNQPQHF.

The genes are TRBV7-9 and TRBJ1-1; the D gene TCRdb calls, TRBD1, cannot be checked with no DNA. The CDR3 has 15 amino acids. Germline CDR1 and CDR2: SEHNR and FQNEAQ (reference sequence). This CDR3 reads CASSLGKTGATEAFF.

The V gene is TRBV18, the J gene TRBJ2-3; TCRdb names TRBD1, which stays unverified in the absence of DNA. Germline V CDR1 and CDR2: KGHSH, LQKENI. The CDR3 is made up of 15 amino acids. This CDR3 reads CASSPLGQGADTQYF.

The chain joins TRBV24-1 to TRBJ1-5; the D gene TCRdb calls, TRBD1, cannot be checked with no DNA. This CDR3 comprises 14 residues. The germline CDR1 and CDR2 sequences are KGHDR and SFDVKD. CDR3 loop: CATSDQQGWQPQHF.

This rearrangement joins TRBV5-1 to TRBJ2-5; as DNA is missing, the TRBD2 call by TCRdb cannot be tested. The CDR3 loop spans 17 amino acids. Germline-derived CDR1 and CDR2 are SGHRS and YFSETQ. The CDR3 sequence: CASSLGGRGNFQETQYF. Full variable domain (remainder filled in from reference TRBV5-1 and TRBJ2-5): KAGVTQTPRYLIKTRGQQVTLSCSPISGHRSVSWYQQTPGQGLQFLFEYFSETQRNKGNFPGRFSGRQFSNSRSEMNVSTLELGDSALYLCASSLGGRGNFQETQYFGPGTRLLVL.

The chain recombines TRBV12-3 or TRBV12-4 with TRBJ2-1; with no DNA, the TCRdb D assignment of TRBD2 cannot be verified. The CDR3 loop spans 13 amino acids. This CDR3 is CASSFSRAGEQFF.

V and J are TRBV11-2 and TRBJ2-7; without DNA, the TCRdb call of TRBD1 cannot be checked. The V gene's germline CDR1 is SGHAT and CDR2 FQNNGV. The CDR3 consists of 15 residues. CDR3 sequence: CASSSDRLPSYEQYF.

The rearrangement joins TRBV7-9 to TRBJ1-2; TCRdb indicates TRBD1, and absent DNA this call remains unverified. Germline V gene lookup returns CDR1 SEHNR and CDR2 FQNEAQ (reference sequence). This CDR3 is built from 17 residues. The CDR3 loop is CASSRAIIAGNLYGYTF. Full variable domain (outside the CDR3, taken from reference TRBV7-9 and TRBJ1-2): DTGVSQNPRHKITKRGQNVTFRCDPISEHNRLYWYRQTLGQGPEFLTYFQNEAQLEKSRLLSDRFSAERPKGSFSTLEIQRTEQGDSAMYLCASSRAIIAGNLYGYTFGSGTRLTVV.

The rearrangement joins TRBV12-3 or TRBV12-4 to TRBJ2-5; TCRdb's D call of TRBD1 is untestable without DNA. The CDR3 length is 17 residues. The CDR3: CASSLDRGLNLQETQYF.

CDR3 residues: CASSLQGTPLGGYTF. V and J are TRBV3-1 and TRBJ1-2; the TCRdb call, TRBD1, lacks DNA for checking. The CDR3 has 15 amino acids. The V gene's germline CDR1 is LGHDT and CDR2 YNNKEL (reference sequence).

The chain has TRBV11-2 and TRBJ2-2. The CDR3 runs to 14 residues. Germline assignment: CDR1 SGHAT and CDR2 FQNNGV. CDR3 sequence reads: CASSTRFNTGELFF.

The CDR3 spells CASSLLAGQSEKLFF. V is TRBV7-9 and J is TRBJ1-4. This CDR3 comprises 15 residues. CDR1 is SEHNR, CDR2 FQNEAQ, per germline (reference sequence).

This chain connects TRBV20-1 to TRBJ2-1; lacking DNA, the TRBD1 call made by TCRdb goes unchecked. The CDR3 contains 15 residues. The germline V gene has CDR1 DFQATT and CDR2 SNEGSKA (reference sequence). The chain's CDR3 is CSATLVGQVYNEQFF.